This T cell receptor beta chain was documented in a study of CD8 T cells in Susac syndrome. Regarding the study as a whole: The study's TCR sequencing and HLA analysis drew on a certain number of individuals. That number was acknowledged as relatively small.

Remarks on this clonotype: Antigen unknown.

0.5 to 1 ug RNA was reverse transcribed with random hexamers. Amplification of TCR beta CDR3 across 54 Vbeta and 13 Jbeta was performed with immunoSEQ multiplex PCR. TCRdb fed the immunoSEQ multiplex PCR reads into MiXCR, producing one record per CDR3 protein. This table holds about 140,000 distinct CDR3 sequences, approximately 96% found once. CDR3 length equals 16 residues. Per germline, CDR1 LGHDT and CDR2 YNNKEL (reference sequence). With 1 base removed from V and 2 bases from J, the gap between germline ends came to 13 bases. The TCR sequence derives from a human donor with multiple sclerosis. Sequencing was done on a sample of CD4+ T cells from PBMCs. The chain carries TRBV3-1 and TRBJ2-3, with D hard to call. The CDR3 reads CASSQVRASPTDTQYF. The DNA of the CDR3 is TGTGCCAGCAGCCAAGTACGGGCTAGTCCCACAGATACGCAGTATTTT.